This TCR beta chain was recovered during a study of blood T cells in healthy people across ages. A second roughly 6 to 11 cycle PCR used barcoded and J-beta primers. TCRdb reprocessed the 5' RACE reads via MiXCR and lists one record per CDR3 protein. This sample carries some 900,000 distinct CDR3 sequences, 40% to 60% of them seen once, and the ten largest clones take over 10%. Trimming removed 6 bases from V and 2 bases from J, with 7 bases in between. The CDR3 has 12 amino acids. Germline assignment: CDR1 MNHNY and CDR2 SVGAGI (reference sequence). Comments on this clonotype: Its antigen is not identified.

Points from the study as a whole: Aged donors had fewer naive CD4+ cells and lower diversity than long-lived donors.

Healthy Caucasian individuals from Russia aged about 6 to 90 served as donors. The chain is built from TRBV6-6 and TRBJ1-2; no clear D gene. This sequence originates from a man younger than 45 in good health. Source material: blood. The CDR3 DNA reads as TGTGCCAGCAGACCGGGGAACTATGGCTACACCTTC. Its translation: CASRPGNYGYTF.